This TCR beta chain was sequenced for a study of cytotoxic CD8 clonotypes in ibrutinib-treated CLL. Study in general: The cohort had around 10 relapsed/refractory and approximately 15 treatment-naive patients, 17 IGHV unmutated. Collecting the response samples happened after a median 12 months of treatment, with a range of 6 to 36.

Libraries of TCR beta were made from roughly 1.8 micrograms of genomic DNA that came from cryopreserved PBMCs. Sequencing was designed to attain a depth spanning 1 in 200,000 to 1 in 1 million T cells. Repertoires were generated with immunoSEQ multiplex PCR, while TCRdb's copy carries only in-frame clones and drops some. The table includes around 15,000 clones, 55% to 80% detected once. The CDR3 consists of 15 residues. Germline-derived CDR1 and CDR2 are ENHRY and SYGVKD. Trimming took off 1 base at V and 6 bases at J, with 13 bases between the two ends. This TCR was sampled from a human donor with chronic lymphocytic leukemia. The material was PBMCs, obtained before ibrutinib treatment. This sequence joins TRBV10-3 and TRBJ1-3; D unclear. The chain's CDR3 is CAISELTGMANTIYF. CDR3 sequence (DNA): TGTGCCATCAGTGAGTTAACCGGGATGGCAAACACCATATATTTT.